This T cell receptor (beta chain) was profiled in a study of molecular identifiers for immune sequencing clone quantification. Study at large: Four of five RNA aliquots from approximately 20,000 or 100,000 naive CD8 T cells were sequenced. Study outcomes and limitations: Highly expanded clone sizes could be underestimated by identical TCR molecules that share a barcode.

Researchers sorted naive CD8 T cells as cells that were CD8+CD4-CCR7+CD45RA+. To note about this clonotype: Its antigen is currently unknown. At one of its ends the junction is not consistent with the germline gene, which may arise from a read error.

The use of previously described methods and listed TCR primers produced the bulk TCR libraries. MiXCR, run by TCRdb on the PCR reads, gives a single entry per CDR3 protein. This sample yields around 320,000 distinct CDR3 sequences, of which roughly 24% are seen a single time; roughly 0.7% belongs to the top ten. This clonotype was sampled from a human donor in good health. Some libraries in this study had Jurkat cell RNA spiked in. Sequenced material: naive CD8+ T cells from blood, with Jurkat cell RNA spiked in. The subset was: FACS-sorted CD8+CD4-CCR7+CD45RA+ naive T cells.

This CDR3 is CASSLLSGGPPDTQNF. The CDR3 DNA reads TGTGCCAGCAGCCTTCTCTCGGGGGGGCCCCCAGATACGCAGAATTTT. The chain joins TRBV14 to TRBJ2-3; 8 positions match TRBD2. The CDR3 covers 16 residues. The germline CDR1 and CDR2 sequences are SGHDN and FVKESK.